The clone carrying this T cell receptor beta chain turned up a few times. Its antigen is not identified. Both CD4+ and CD8+ T cells were separated by sorting PBMCs. This entry comes from a study of CD8+ T cells in alopecia areata. The study's findings and limits: Across lesional scalp, and particularly alopecia totalis/universalis, clonality surpassed that of normal scalp. Normal-skin resident alphabeta T cells also appear among scalp sample sequences. Patients shared TCRs less clearly than mice did, possibly owing to HLA.

CDR1 is GTSNPN, CDR2 SVGIG, per germline (reference sequence). The CDR3 totals 15 residues. The V gene lost 5 bases and the J gene lost 5 bases, with 21 bases spanning the gap. Extracted from the samples, RNA was reverse transcribed into cDNA to serve as the sequencing template. The table came from immunoSEQ multiplex PCR; TCRdb's copy has only in-frame clones and leaves some out. Of 110,000 to 150,000 clones listed, less than 65% are singletons. Sequenced: CD8+ T cells sorted from blood. The V gene is TRBV30, the J gene TRBJ2-5, with a weak D call TRBD1 (6 bases). The TCR sequence derives from a human donor in good health. The DNA for the CDR3 is TGTGCCTGGCTAGATGGACAGTGGAGCGACGAGACCCAGTACTTC. Amino acid sequence: CAWLDGQWSDETQYF.